This record looks at one TCR beta chain sequence and its context. This clonotype has only a few counts. No cognate antigen has been identified for it. Nothing much larger sits one base from this clone, and base qualities are not available. This sample was included in a study of CD8 T cells in Susac syndrome (dated by TCRdb to between 2018 and 2021). Study-level background: Repertoire sequencing was used to test whether CD8+ T cell activation and differentiation in Susac syndrome was antigen driven. The paper as a whole reports these results and caveats: The number of individuals in the TCR sequencing and HLA analysis was recognized as being relatively small.

RNA was extracted using the RNeasy kit, and about 0.45 to 1 ug of the RNA was reverse transcribed with random hexamers. TCR beta CDR3 regions were amplified with the immunoSEQ multiplex PCR assay covering 54 Vbeta and 13 Jbeta segments. PCR amplification bias was corrected by using a synthetic template baseline for primer optimization and computational correction. Per the authors' processing: Only productive sequences were kept, with reads annotated to V, D and J genes according to IMGT and analyzed in immunoSEQ Analyzer. Clonality was calculated as one minus the Shannon entropy normalized by log2 of the number of productive unique sequences. For each patient and control, public and private clones were evaluated within the 100 most prevalent clones. A clone was defined as Susac-specific if it was absent from the healthy and MS cohorts, from roughly 980 published viral clones and from other ImmuneACCESS disease sequences. TCRdb trimmed the raw reads at Q25, called clones with MiXCR and kept productive beta chains. Rows merge per CDR3 protein into single entries with the most common DNA and genes. TCRdb assigned the V and J calls; the authors' analysis was not used. A total of around 130,000 distinct CDR3 sequences appear in this sample, around 94% of them only once. Roughly 0.095% of the sample lies in the top ten.

Peripheral blood CD8+ and CD4+ T cells from healthy donors, Susac syndrome patients and multiple sclerosis patients were profiled using high-throughput TCR beta sequencing. The healthy donors served as controls matched for age and sex. CD8+ TEMRA cells were enriched by FACS, while bulk CD8+ and CD4+ T cells were purified by magnetic negative isolation. Blood was drawn into EDTA tubes, processed within 24 hours, and PBMCs were isolated by density gradient centrifugation. PBMCs intended for TCR sequencing were cryopreserved in liquid nitrogen and were subsequently thawed in a 37 degrees C water bath. The sorted or isolated CD4+, CD8+ and CD8+ TEMRA cells had a purity of 90% or higher. Counted from cysteine to phenylalanine, this CDR3 has 14 amino acids. Here the CDR3 DNA is all that survives: 42 bases in frame from base 1. Compared with germline, V lacks 6 bases and J lacks 0 bases; bases without a gene match: 5. For CDR1 and CDR2, the germline V gene lists MDHEN and SYDVKM.

The sequence is built from TRBV28 and TRBJ2-7, and TRBD2 aligns with 7 junction nucleotides. The sample taken for sequencing was CD4+ T cells from PBMCs. The TCR comes from a human donor in good health. The CDR3 protein is CASSPSGLSYEQYF. The DNA sequence is as follows: TGTGCCAGCAGCCCTAGCGGACTCTCCTACGAGCAGTACTTC.